The next 25 T cell receptor beta chains were all read from a single sample in a study of PD-1 blockade in mismatch repair-deficient tumors. Here immunoSEQ multiplex PCR was the method, and the copy in TCRdb shows in-frame clones only, minus some. This table holds about 49,000 clones, 77% found once. The sample was PBMCs, taken before pembrolizumab treatment. Receptor source: an adult with mismatch repair-deficient cancer.

This clone showed up just a few times. This chain joins TRBV5-1 and TRBJ2-2; 8 positions agree with TRBD2. The CDR3 sequence is 17 residues long. Germline CDR1 SGHRS, CDR2 YFSETQ. V lost 0 bases, J lost 1 base, and 5 bases stayed unmatched. The CDR3 sequence is CASSLDSAGGNTGELFF. Written as DNA, the CDR3 is TGCGCCAGCAGCTTGGATTCCGCGGGAGGGAACACCGGGGAGCTGTTTTTT.

In its sample, this clone ranks as medium-sized. V and J are TRBV7-9 and TRBJ2-6; the match to TRBD2 covers 8 bases. Losses at the gene ends were 1 base for V and 3 bases for J; bases not matched to a gene: 5. This CDR3 is built from 17 residues. Germline CDR1 and CDR2: SEHNR and FQNEAQ (reference sequence). The CDR3 DNA follows: TGTGCCAGCAGCTTAGGGCTAGCGGGTTTTGGGGCCAACGTCCTGACTTTC. Its protein is CASSLGLAGFGANVLTF.

The chain joins TRBV28 to TRBJ2-1, with TRBD2 matching 9 bases. The length of the CDR3 is 16 residues. The ends lost 2 bases at V and 6 bases at J; junction bases unmatched: 8. CDR1 and CDR2 (germline): MDHEN, SYDVKM. CDR3 in DNA: TGTGCCAGCAGTTTACCGGCGGCGGGAGGGGGCAATGAGCAGTTCTTC. Amino acids: CASSLPAAGGGNEQFF.

The count of this clone is one. V is TRBV7-3 and J is TRBJ1-1; tentative D call: TRBD1 (5 bases). CDR3 length: 14 amino acids. Germline V CDR1 and CDR2: SGHTA, FQGTGA. The V and J ends lost 1 base and 3 bases respectively, with 9 bases between them. The CDR3 sequence: CASSLKGRDTEAFF. As DNA, the CDR3 is TGTGCCAGCAGCTTAAAGGGGCGGGACACTGAAGCTTTCTTT.

V gene TRBV19 combines with J gene TRBJ2-1; no definite D call. The length of the CDR3 is 11 residues. The ends were cut back, 4 bases at V and 3 bases at J, with 1 base in the middle. The germline V gene has CDR1 LNHDA and CDR2 SQIVND (reference sequence). The CDR3 DNA is TGTGCCAGTAGTAACTACAATGAGCAGTTCTTC. Its protein product is CASSNYNEQFF. The full variable domain, completed using reference TRBV19 and TRBJ2-1, is DGGITQSPKYLFRKEGQNVTLSCEQNLNHDAMYWYRQDPGQGLRLIYYSQIVNDFQKGDIAEGYSVSREKKESFPLTVTSAQKNPTAFYLCASSNYNEQFFGPGTRLTVL.

This clone was recorded a few times. The chain is built from TRBV28 and TRBJ2-4; D gene uncertain. Trimming removed 5 bases at V and 6 bases at J, with 8 bases between. The CDR3 totals 12 residues. The germline V gene has CDR1 MDHEN and CDR2 SYDVKM. The CDR3 loop reads CASSPRPNIQYF. Here the CDR3 DNA reads TGTGCCAGCAGTCCGCGGCCAAACATTCAGTACTTC.

J is TRBJ1-2 and V is TRBV13, with D tentatively TRBD1 (5 bases). CDR1 is PRHDT and CDR2 is FYEKMQ in the germline V gene (reference sequence). The CDR3 extends over 14 amino acids. V lost 5 bases and J lost 4, with 14 bases in between. CDR3 region: CASSTSDRSYGYTF. CDR3 sequence (DNA): TGTGCCAGCAGCACCTCAGACAGAAGCTATGGCTACACCTTC.

The CDR3 DNA reads as TGTGCCAGCAGCTTGGACCTAGGAAACACCATATATTTT. Amino acid sequence: CASSLDLGNTIYF. V usage is TRBV7-9 and J usage is TRBJ1-3; D ambiguous. In germline, CDR1 is SEHNR, CDR2 FQNEAQ (reference sequence). The length of the CDR3 is 13 residues. V gave up 3 bases and J gave up 4 bases, with 7 bases separating them.

The chain employs TRBV6-1 and TRBJ1-5, with TRBD1 matching 7 bases. CDR1 MNHNS and CDR2 SASEGT come from the germline V gene. The CDR3 totals 15 residues. The V and J ends lost 7 bases and 4 bases, in that order; junction bases with no gene match: 10. CDR3 residues: CASNPGTDFNQPQHF. For the CDR3, the DNA is TGTGCCAGCAACCCCGGGACAGATTTTAATCAGCCCCAGCATTTT.

The count of this clone is one. The chain uses TRBV18 and TRBJ2-5; D is perhaps TRBD1 (5 bases). The CDR3 length is 13 residues. Trimming pared 7 bases from V and 1 base from J, leaving 10 bases between. CDR1 is KGHSH, CDR2 LQKENI, per germline. CDR3 amino acids: CASFTGAQETQYF. CDR3 coding DNA: TGTGCCAGCTTCACTGGGGCCCAAGAGACCCAGTACTTC.

The chain employs TRBV4-3 and TRBJ1-1, with no clear D. Germline CDR1 LGHNA, CDR2 YSLEER. Trimming shortened V by 7 bases and J by 11 bases, and 14 bases separated the two germline ends. CDR3 length: 11 residues. CDR3 sequence reads: CASILKSGAFF. CDR3 DNA: TGCGCCAGCATCCTAAAGTCGGGGGCTTTCTTT.

This clone was recorded a few times. The J gene is TRBJ2-2, the V gene TRBV7-3; 8 bases agree with TRBD2. V trimming: 5 bases; J trimming: 6 bases; junction bases outside the gene matches: 8. From germline, CDR1 is SGHTA and CDR2 FQGTGA. This CDR3 is built from 15 residues. The chain's CDR3 is CASSLSGRGSGELFF. The CDR3 DNA reads TGTGCCAGCAGCCTAAGCGGGAGAGGGTCCGGGGAGCTGTTTTTT.

This sequence joins TRBV5-1 and TRBJ2-5; D tentatively reads TRBD1 or TRBD2 (5 bases each). This CDR3 has 14 amino acids. V shed 2 bases and J shed 10 bases, with 18 bases lying between them. Germline V gene lookup returns CDR1 SGHRS and CDR2 YFSETQ. The CDR3 DNA follows: TGCGCCAGCAGCTTTGGGGCCGGACCGGGAATCCAGTACTTC. It yields the protein CASSFGAGPGIQYF.

The chain couples TRBV30 to TRBJ1-4; tentative D call: TRBD1 (6 bases). CDR3 length: 13 amino acids. Germline assignment: CDR1 GTSNPN and CDR2 SVGIG (reference sequence). The germline V and J ends were trimmed by 4 bases and 8 bases, with 14 bases remaining between them. DNA of the CDR3: TGTGCCTGGAAGGGGGGAGGAGAAGAAAAACTGTTTTTT. Residues: CAWKGGGEEKLFF.

This clone was observed a handful of times. The J gene is TRBJ2-1, the V gene TRBV27, with D perhaps TRBD1 or TRBD2 (6 bases each). The CDR3 is 16 residues long. The germline CDR1 and CDR2 sequences are MNHEY and SMNVEV (reference sequence). Trimming cost V 3 bases and J 3 bases, with 15 bases left between them. CDR3 in amino acids: CASSFPTGAGYNEQFF. DNA of the CDR3: TGTGCCAGCAGTTTTCCTACGGGGGCGGGCTACAATGAGCAGTTCTTC.

The gene calls are TRBV5-1 and TRBJ2-1; TRBD2 matches at 8 bases. The length of the CDR3 is 17 residues. V shed 0 bases and J 8 bases; nucleotides not matched to a gene: 13. Germline CDR1 reads SGHRS; CDR2 reads YFSETQ. This CDR3 reads CASSLEGREVGIDEQFF. In nucleotides, the CDR3 is TGCGCCAGCAGCTTGGAGGGGCGGGAGGTTGGGATAGATGAGCAGTTCTTC.

This chain connects TRBV6-1 to TRBJ2-7; TRBD1 matches 9 bases. The CDR3 is made up of 15 amino acids. Germline CDR1 and CDR2: MNHNS and SASEGT. The junction had 7 bases not matched to a gene; V was cut back by 6 bases and J by 1 base. The CDR3 bases are TGTGCCAGCAGATTCGGACAGGGGAATTCCTACGAGCAGTACTTC. It is translated as CASRFGQGNSYEQYF.

CDR3 bases: TGTGCCAGAAGCTTGACCACGACTAGCGGGAGAAACGAGCAGTACTTC. Amino acid sequence: CARSLTTTSGRNEQYF. This sequence joins TRBV5-3 and TRBJ2-7, with TRBD2 identical over 12 bases. TRBV5-3 has ORF status, its function being uncertain. V gave up 1 base and J gave up 5 bases; unmatched junction bases: 7. CDR3 length: 16 residues.

This clone was counted once. This rearrangement joins TRBV18 to TRBJ2-7; D is possibly TRBD1 (8 bases). CDR3 size: 15 residues. Between the trimmed V and J ends, which lost 5 bases and 3 bases, there was a span of 17 bases. The germline gives CDR1 KGHSH, CDR2 LQKENI. In DNA, the CDR3 is TGTGCCAGCTCAAGGGAGGGGACAGGAGTCTACGAGCAGTACTTC. Residues: CASSREGTGVYEQYF.

The chain joins TRBV19 to TRBJ2-2, with unresolved D. The CDR3 extends over 13 amino acids. V was cut by 0 bases and J by 4 bases, with 3 bases left in between. Germline V gene sequence: CDR1 LNHDA, CDR2 SQIVND (reference sequence). Here the CDR3 reads CASSIEGTGELFF. The CDR3 nucleotides read TGTGCCAGTAGTATAGAGGGCACCGGGGAGCTGTTTTTT.

This clone was observed a few times. The chain carries TRBV9 and TRBJ2-1, with TRBD2 identical over 9 bases. This CDR3 has 16 amino acids. Per the germline V gene, CDR1 is SGDLS and CDR2 is YYNGEE. Trimming removed 4 bases from V and 4 bases from J; junction bases left unmatched: 9. Here the CDR3 DNA reads TGTGCCAGCAGCCCACTTAGCGGGAGCGCTTACAATGAGCAGTTCTTC. Its protein product is CASSPLSGSAYNEQFF.

The chain is built from TRBV29-1 and TRBJ1-2; D ambiguous. This CDR3 has 12 residues. V was clipped by 0 bases and J by 4 bases, with 6 bases between them. Germline V lookup: CDR1 SQVTM, CDR2 ANQGSEA. The CDR3, as DNA: TGCAGCGTTGAAGACTCGGGCTATGGCTACACCTTC. This translates into CSVEDSGYGYTF.

This clone was seen once. The chain has TRBV25-1 and TRBJ2-3; 8 nucleotides line up with TRBD1. After removal of 0 bases from V and 5 bases from J, the junction contained 7 bases not matched to a gene. From germline, CDR1 is MGHDK and CDR2 SYGVNS. CDR3 length equals 16 residues. The CDR3 loop is CASSEYSGGAGDTQYF. The CDR3 nucleotides are TGTGCCAGCAGTGAATACTCAGGGGGCGCGGGAGATACGCAGTATTTT.

The J gene is TRBJ1-1, the V gene TRBV27, with D tentatively TRBD1 (6 bases). This CDR3 has 17 amino acids. The germline gives CDR1 MNHEY, CDR2 SMNVEV (reference sequence). V shed 2 bases and J shed 0 bases, with 16 bases lying between them. The CDR3 reads CASSLRAQGYMNTEAFF. For the CDR3, the DNA is TGTGCCAGCAGTTTAAGGGCACAGGGCTACATGAACACTGAAGCTTTCTTT.

The V and J genes are TRBV9 and TRBJ2-3; 9 bases align to TRBD2. This CDR3 is 16 amino acids long. J was trimmed by 3 bases and V by 4 bases; bases with no gene match: 9. Per the germline V gene, CDR1 is SGDLS and CDR2 is YYNGEE. CDR3 amino acids: CASSPKREDYTDTQYF. The CDR3 DNA sequence: TGTGCCAGCAGCCCGAAGCGGGAGGACTATACAGATACGCAGTATTTT.